The rows below give T cell receptor beta chains drawn from one sample of a study of blood T cell repertoires in COVID-19. Measured with immunoSEQ multiplex PCR; TCRdb has only the in-frame clones, and not every one. The profile covers roughly 200,000 clones, with 80% to 90% appearing a single time and around 2.3% taken by the ten largest. Sequenced input: PBMCs or T cells enriched from blood (not recorded which). These receptors were obtained from a woman in her 40s with acute COVID-19. Each CDR3 is given with its conserved first and last residue. A D gene is named only where the DNA matches it firmly. Clone sizes are given selectively: once, few, many, or a class where the clone is expanded.

J | size | V | D | DNA | CDR3
TRBJ2-1 | . | TRBV4-3 | TRBD2 | TGCGCCAGCAGCCAAGAGCTCAGCGAGGGAGGGTGGGATGAGCAGTTCTTC | CASSQELSEGGWDEQFF
TRBJ2-3 | . | TRBV5-1 | TRBD2 | TGCGCCAGCACCCCCCAAGCGGGGGGGCCAGATACGCAGTATTTT | CASTPQAGGPDTQYF
TRBJ2-7 | . | TRBV5-1 | TRBD1 | TGCGCCAGCAGCTTGGAGGGACAGGGAAGCTCCGAGCAGTACTTC | CASSLEGQGSSEQYF
TRBJ2-5 | . | TRBV25-1 | TRBD1 | TGTGCCAGCAGTGAACAACAGGGGGCGACGGAGACCCAGTACTTC | CASSEQQGATETQYF
TRBJ2-5 | . | TRBV5-6 | . | TGTGCCAGCAGCTTGGTTGGGGGCGAGGTGAAGACCCAGTACTTC | CASSLVGGEVKTQYF
TRBJ2-5 | . | TRBV7-2 | . | TGTGCCAGCAGCTTAGCGGGGTCCCGAGGGGAGACCCAGTACTTC | CASSLAGSRGETQYF
TRBJ1-1 | . | TRBV27 | TRBD1 | TGTGCCAGCAGTTTATCGAGCAGGGGGGTTAACACTGAAGCTTTCTTT | CASSLSSRGVNTEAFF
TRBJ1-1 | . | TRBV10-3 | . | TGTGCCATCAGTGGGAATACAGGGAACACTGAAGCTTTCTTT | CAISGNTGNTEAFF
TRBJ2-3 | once | TRBV7-8 | TRBD1 | TGTGCCAGCAGCATCAACGGACAGGGCCCAGATACGCAGTATTTT | CASSINGQGPDTQYF
TRBJ2-2 | . | TRBV27 | . | TGTGCCAGCAGTTTTTCTACCGGGGAGCTGTTTTTT | CASSFSTGELFF
TRBJ2-6 | . | TRBV7-8 | . | TGTGCCAGCAGCTTCAGGGCTGGGGCCAACGTCCTGACTTTC | CASSFRAGANVLTF
TRBJ1-2 | . | TRBV6-5 | TRBD1 | TGTGCCACCAGCTTTAGACAGGGAAACTATGGCTACACCTTC | CATSFRQGNYGYTF
TRBJ2-7 | once | TRBV7-9 | . | TGTGCCAGCAGCTTTGCAGGGTTCGGCGAGCAGTACTTC | CASSFAGFGEQYF
TRBJ2-1 | . | TRBV24-1 | TRBD1 | TGTGCCACCAGTGACCTGGGGACAGGGAACTACAATGAGCAGTTCTTC | CATSDLGTGNYNEQFF
TRBJ2-2 | . | TRBV3-1/TRBV3-2 | TRBD2 | TGTGCCAGCAGCCAGACTAGCGGAGCGAACACCGGGGAGCTGTTTTTT | CASSQTSGANTGELFF
TRBJ2-1 | . | TRBV5-5 | TRBD1 | TGTGCCAGCAGCTCGGGGACAGGGCAATTCAATGAGCAGTTCTTC | CASSSGTGQFNEQFF
TRBJ2-1 | . | TRBV3-1/TRBV3-2 | TRBD2 | TGTGCCAGCAGCCCCGGGGGGAATGAGCAGTTCTTC | CASSPGGNEQFF
TRBJ2-1 | once | TRBV6-4 | TRBD2 | TGTGCCAGCAGTGAATCCCAAGCGGGGGGCCACCATGAGCAGTTCTTC | CASSESQAGGHHEQFF
TRBJ2-7 | once | TRBV2 | . | TGTGCCAGCACCGCGGCGGGGCGGGGGCCTCCCTACGAGCAGTACTTC | CASTAAGRGPPYEQYF
TRBJ2-2 | . | TRBV6-2/TRBV6-3 | TRBD1 | TGTGCCAGCAGCCGAAGGACAGGCACCGGGGAGCTGTTTTTT | CASSRRTGTGELFF
TRBJ2-5 | . | TRBV29-1 | . | TGCAGCGTTGCCCTTCGGGAGACCCAGTACTTC | CSVALRETQYF
TRBJ2-7 | . | TRBV13 | TRBD2 | TGTGCCAGCAGCTCCCCTAGCGGGAGGGGGCCGGACGAGCAGTACTTC | CASSSPSGRGPDEQYF
TRBJ1-1 | . | TRBV7-9 | . | TGTGCCAGCAGCTTGGGGGCGTCTGAAGCTTTCTTT | CASSLGASEAFF
TRBJ1-4 | . | TRBV5-1 | . | TGCGCCAGCAGCTTCAGGGGACAAACTAATGAAAAACTGTTTTTT | CASSFRGQTNEKLFF
TRBJ1-1 | . | TRBV29-1 | TRBD1 | TGCAGCGTTAAGAAGACAGGGGGCGCGTATTACACTGAAGCTTTCTTT | CSVKKTGGAYYTEAFF
TRBJ2-7 | once | TRBV28 | . | TGTGCCAGCAGTTTCCCGAACAAGAACGAGCAGTACTTC | CASSFPNKNEQYF
TRBJ2-7 | once | TRBV6-5 | TRBD2 | TGTGCCAGCAGTAAGCGGGAGGGCTACGAGCAGTACTTC | CASSKREGYEQYF
TRBJ2-3 | . | TRBV10-3 | TRBD2 | TGTGCCATCAGTGAGTCGCCTAGCGGGAGCGGCACAGATACGCAGTATTTT | CAISESPSGSGTDTQYF
TRBJ2-7 | . | TRBV30 | TRBD2 | TGTGCCTGGAGTGTAACTAGCGGGGGGGAGCAGTACTTC | CAWSVTSGGEQYF
TRBJ2-5 | . | TRBV6-2/TRBV6-3 | . | TGTGCCAGCAGTTACTGGTCAGGACAAGAGACCCAGTACTTC | CASSYWSGQETQYF
TRBJ1-2 | . | TRBV7-2 | . | TGTGCCAGCAGCTTGAGGGCGGTGTATGGCTACACCTTC | CASSLRAVYGYTF
TRBJ1-3 | . | TRBV3-1/TRBV3-2 | TRBD1 | TGTGCCAGCAGCCATTCTTTAGGGACAGGGGGTTTTTCTGGAAACACCATATATTTT | CASSHSLGTGGFSGNTIYF
TRBJ2-5 | few | TRBV7-8 | TRBD1 | TGTGCCAGCAGCTACTCGACTGGGACAGGGGTTGAAGAGACCCAGTACTTC | CASSYSTGTGVEETQYF
TRBJ2-2 | . | TRBV27 | . | TGTGCCAGCAGCTCGCTAGCATCCGGGGAGCTGTTTTTT | CASSSLASGELFF
TRBJ2-7 | . | TRBV28 | . | TGTGCCAGCAGTTTATCCGGGGGTCTAAGGGGCTACGAGCAGTACTTC | CASSLSGGLRGYEQYF
TRBJ1-4 | . | TRBV11-2 | . | TGTGCCAGCAGCTTCCGGGGGGGAGGCCTCAATGAAAAACTGTTTTTT | CASSFRGGGLNEKLFF
TRBJ1-1 | . | TRBV25-1 | . | TGTGCCAGCAGTGAAACATCAGGGCTAGGAACTGAAGCTTTCTTT | CASSETSGLGTEAFF
TRBJ2-7 | . | TRBV5-1 | TRBD2 | TGCGCCAGCAGCTTGGTGGCTAGCGGGAGCGGGGGGTCCTACGAGCAGTACTTC | CASSLVASGSGGSYEQYF
TRBJ2-5 | . | TRBV12-3/TRBV12-4 | TRBD1 | TGTGCCAGCAGTCTGACAGGGGTGGAGACCCAGTACTTC | CASSLTGVETQYF
TRBJ2-7 | . | TRBV11-2 | TRBD2 | TGTGCCAGCAGCTTAGCCGGGACTAGCGGGAGTAGCGAGCAGTACTTC | CASSLAGTSGSSEQYF
TRBJ2-3 | . | TRBV3-1/TRBV3-2 | TRBD2 | TGTGCCAGCAGCCAAGTTAGCGGGGGAGGCGATACGCAGTATTTT | CASSQVSGGGDTQYF
TRBJ1-5 | . | TRBV10-1 | . | TGCGCCAGCAGTGTGGGCGAAGTTAGCAATCAGCCCCAGCATTTT | CASSVGEVSNQPQHF
TRBJ1-5 | once | TRBV6-5 | TRBD1 | TGTGCCAGCAGATCTGACAGGGATAGTCAGCCCCAGCATTTT | CASRSDRDSQPQHF
TRBJ2-3 | . | TRBV13 | TRBD2 | TGTGCCAGCAGCGCATCAGGGACTAGTAGGTATTTT | CASSASGTSRYF
TRBJ1-3 | . | TRBV7-2 | TRBD1 | TGTGCCAGCAGCTTGGGACAGACTGGAAACACCATATATTTT | CASSLGQTGNTIYF
TRBJ2-7 | . | TRBV6-5 | TRBD2 | TGTGCCAGCAGTTACTCGGGCGGGAGTAATCGCGAGCAGTACTTC | CASSYSGGSNREQYF
TRBJ1-2 | . | TRBV5-1 | . | TGCGCCAGCAGCTTGGCCTATGGGGGCAGCTATGGCTACACCTTC | CASSLAYGGSYGYTF
TRBJ1-4 | . | TRBV6-1 | TRBD1 | TGTGCCAGCAGTGACAGGGGGCAGAGTACTAATGAAAAACTGTTTTTT | CASSDRGQSTNEKLFF
TRBJ2-2 | once | TRBV24-1 | TRBD1 | TGTGCCACCCGCTCGGGACAGGGGCAACCCGGGGAGCTGTTTTTT | CATRSGQGQPGELFF
TRBJ2-4 | . | TRBV3-1/TRBV3-2 | . | TGTGCCAGCAGCCAAGTCACGGACGGGGACATTCAGTACTTC | CASSQVTDGDIQYF